These 4 T cell receptor beta chains share one sample of origin, sequenced in a study of regulatory T cells in long-lasting Graves disease. Researchers made TCR beta libraries by using iRepertoire HTBI primers and running Arm-PCR on CDR3 regions. TCRdb independently ran MiXCR on the multiplex PCR reads; one entry per CDR3 protein. Among some 500,000 distinct CDR3 sequences listed, 15% to 20% were seen once. Time point indicated: newly diagnosed GD, antithyroid drugs for less than 3 months. After RNA was extracted from PBMCs, the TCR library was made from it. The same specimen was also included in a second study, on T cells in Graves' hyperthyroidism and ophthalmopathy.

Specimen: peripheral blood mononuclear cells (PBMCs), collected at new diagnosis, from a patient treated with antithyroid drugs. The receptors derive from a woman aged 35-65 years with Graves disease.

This clonotype was observed a handful of times. This chain links TRBV6-2 or TRBV6-3 with TRBJ2-7; possibly TRBD1 or TRBD2 for D (6 bases each). CDR3 length: 13 residues. Trimming pared 5 bases from V and 3 bases from J, leaving 11 bases between. CDR1 and CDR2 (germline): MNHEY, SVGEGT. The CDR3 DNA reads as TGTGCCAGCAGTGGGGGGCCTGGCTACGAGCAGTACTTC. This translates into CASSGGPGYEQYF.

This clonotype was seen a few times. This rearrangement joins TRBV6-7 to TRBJ1-6; possibly TRBD1 for D (6 bases). TRBV6-7 is flagged as an ORF with uncertain function. CDR3 size: 12 residues. V lost 11 bases and J lost 10, with 15 bases in between. The CDR3 nucleotides read TGTGCCGCAGGGGCTGGCGAATCACCCCTCCACTTT. Its translation is CAAGAGESPLHF.

The chain joins TRBV7-9 to TRBJ1-1, with D possibly being TRBD1 (5 bases). V was pared by 4 bases and J by 4 bases, with 16 bases between. From germline, CDR1 is SEHNR and CDR2 FQNEAQ (reference sequence). The CDR3 loop spans 15 amino acids. CDR3 nucleotides: TGTGCCAGCAGCTATTCCGGGACGGTGAGCACTGAAGCTTTCTTT. The encoded protein is CASSYSGTVSTEAFF.

The table lists this clonotype with many counts. The rearrangement links TRBV2 to TRBJ1-5; the D gene is possibly TRBD1 (6 bases). V was trimmed by 8 bases and J by 5 bases, leaving 13 bases between them. Germline lookup yields CDR1 SNHLY and CDR2 FYNNEI. The CDR3 covers 13 residues. CDR3 region: CASRGQTYQPQHF. CDR3 DNA sequence: TGTGCCAGCCGCGGACAGACCTATCAGCCCCAGCATTTT.